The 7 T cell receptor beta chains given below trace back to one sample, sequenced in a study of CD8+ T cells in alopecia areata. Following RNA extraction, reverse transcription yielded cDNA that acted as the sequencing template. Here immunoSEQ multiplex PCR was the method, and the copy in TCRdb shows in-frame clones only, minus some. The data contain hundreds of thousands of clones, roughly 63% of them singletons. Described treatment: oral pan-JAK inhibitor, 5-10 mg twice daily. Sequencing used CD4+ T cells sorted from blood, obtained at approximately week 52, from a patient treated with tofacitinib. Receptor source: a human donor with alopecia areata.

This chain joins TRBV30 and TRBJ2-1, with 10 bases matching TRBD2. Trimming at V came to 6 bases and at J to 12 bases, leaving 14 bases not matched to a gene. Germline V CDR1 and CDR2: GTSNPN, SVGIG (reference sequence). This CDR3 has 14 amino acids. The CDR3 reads CACSVVAGGFGQFF. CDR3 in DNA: TGTGCCTGCTCTGTAGTAGCGGGGGGTTTCGGGCAGTTCTTC.

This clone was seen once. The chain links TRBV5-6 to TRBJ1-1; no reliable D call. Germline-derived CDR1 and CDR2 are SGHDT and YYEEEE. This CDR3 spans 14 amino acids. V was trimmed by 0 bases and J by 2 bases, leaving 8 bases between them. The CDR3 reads CASSLGLGNTEAFF. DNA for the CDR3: TGTGCCAGCAGCTTGGGCCTCGGAAACACTGAAGCTTTCTTT.

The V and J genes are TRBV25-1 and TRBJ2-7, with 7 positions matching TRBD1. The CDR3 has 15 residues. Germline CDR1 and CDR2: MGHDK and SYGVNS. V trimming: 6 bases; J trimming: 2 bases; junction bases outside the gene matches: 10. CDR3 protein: CASSPQGRRTYEQYF. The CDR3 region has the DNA TGTGCCAGCAGCCCACAGGGGCGAAGAACCTACGAGCAGTACTTC.

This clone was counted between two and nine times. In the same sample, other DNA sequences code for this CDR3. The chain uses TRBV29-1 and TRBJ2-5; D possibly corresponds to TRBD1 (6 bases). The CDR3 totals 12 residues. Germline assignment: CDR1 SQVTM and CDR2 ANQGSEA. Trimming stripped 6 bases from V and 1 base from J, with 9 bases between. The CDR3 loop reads CSVGAAQETQYF. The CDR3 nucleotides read TGCAGCGTGGGGGCAGCCCAAGAGACCCAGTACTTC.

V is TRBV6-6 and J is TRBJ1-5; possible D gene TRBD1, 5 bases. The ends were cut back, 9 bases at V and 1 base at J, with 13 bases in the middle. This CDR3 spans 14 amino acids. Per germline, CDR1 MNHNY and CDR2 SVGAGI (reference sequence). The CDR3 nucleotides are TGTGCCAGTTCGAGGGGATTGAGCAATCAGCCCCAGCATTTT. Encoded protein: CASSRGLSNQPQHF.

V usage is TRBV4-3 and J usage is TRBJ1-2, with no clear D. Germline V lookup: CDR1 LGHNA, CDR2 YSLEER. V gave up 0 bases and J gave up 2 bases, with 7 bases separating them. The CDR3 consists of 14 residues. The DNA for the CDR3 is TGCGCCAGCAGCCAAGATGGGGAGAACTATGGCTACACCTTC. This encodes CASSQDGENYGYTF.

CDR3 DNA: TGTGCCAGCAGTTACGACGGACAGGAGAATGAGCAGTTCTTC. Protein product: CASSYDGQENEQFF. The rearrangement uses TRBV6-5 and TRBJ2-1; 7 bases fit TRBD1. V shed 2 bases, J shed 7 bases, and the junction held 5 bases outside the gene matches. Germline V gene lookup returns CDR1 MNHEY and CDR2 SVGAGI. The CDR3 is made up of 14 amino acids.